Presented here are 4 T cell receptor beta chains from one specimen sequenced in a study of human T cells and chemical hapten exposure. As to time point: patch test 3, about 24 weeks after DPC sensitization. Treatment here: therapeutic diphenylcyclopropenone sensitization with weekly scalp DPC. TCRdb independently ran MiXCR on the RACE reads; one entry per CDR3 protein. The sample consists of approximately 97,000 distinct CDR3 sequences, 27% of them appearing once. The input for sequencing was whole blood, taken in connection with sensitization to the hapten diphenylcyclopropenone (DPC). Receptor source: a man in his forties with alopecia areata. Some clones in this sample may be carry-over from other donors' samples.

This clonotype was seen more than once but under ten times. The chain couples TRBV6-2 or TRBV6-3 to TRBJ1-1; D perhaps matches TRBD1 (5 bases). This CDR3 region has 14 residues. In germline, CDR1 is MNHEY, CDR2 SVGEGT. V lost 6 bases to trimming and J lost 0 bases, with 11 bases between them. CDR3: CASSVTVMNTEAFF. The CDR3 DNA follows: TGTGCCAGCAGCGTGACAGTTATGAACACTGAAGCTTTCTTT.

The chain couples TRBV12-3 or TRBV12-4 to TRBJ2-1; 7 positions match TRBD1. The CDR3 totals 13 residues. J was trimmed by 10 bases and V by 1 base; bases with no gene match: 4. CDR3 residues: CASSLEVGGEQFF. The CDR3, as DNA: TGTGCCAGCAGTTTAGAAGTAGGGGGCGAGCAGTTCTTC.

This clonotype has a single count. The chain couples TRBV6-5 to TRBJ2-7; possible D gene TRBD2, 6 bases. The CDR3 covers 16 residues. Germline assignment: CDR1 MNHEY and CDR2 SVGAGI. The V and J ends lost 0 bases and 3 bases respectively, with 15 bases between them. The CDR3 DNA reads TGTGCCAGCAGTTACTCGTTAAGTGGGGAGGACTACGAGCAGTACTTC. Encoded protein: CASSYSLSGEDYEQYF.

The V call is TRBV12-3 or TRBV12-4, the J call TRBJ1-1; the D is unclear. V shed 5 bases and J shed 1 base, with 14 bases lying between them. CDR3 size: 15 residues. The CDR3 loop is CASSPVAVGNTEAFF. CDR3 sequence (DNA): TGTGCCAGCAGTCCGGTGGCTGTCGGGAACACTGAAGCTTTCTTT.